This T cell receptor (beta chain) was captured in a study of T cells in placental villitis. For the wider study: The study compared placental TCR-beta repertoires across villitis of unknown etiology, gestational-age-matched unaffected controls, and infectious villitis to test an allograft-versus-infection hypothesis. Study-wide conclusions, independent of this receptor: Higher CMV-specific clone frequencies were found in infectious CMV cases than in villitis of unknown etiology (around 0.011 vs 0.00091), and no difference in CMV-specific clone frequencies was seen between villitis of unknown etiology and controls. Because the paraffin blocks included small amounts of decidua, some of the captured T cells, particularly in controls, may have been decidual rather than villous infiltrates. Sequencing bulk tissue made it impossible to distinguish helper, regulatory or cytotoxic T cells or to tell maternal from fetal T cells, and the approach excluded gamma-delta receptors.

Concerning this clone itself: What this receptor recognizes is not known. No base quality values were provided; no much bigger clone lies one nucleotide off.

Between the V and J ends, shortened by 3 bases and 4 bases respectively, the junction contains 18 bases. CDR1 and CDR2 are read off the germline V gene as SGHRS and YFSETQ. From cysteine to phenylalanine, the CDR3 is 16 amino acids long. CDR3 DNA only is kept here, 48 bases in frame from base 1. Using the immunoSEQ v4 bias-controlled multiplex PCR assay, run blinded to group allocation, TCR-beta CDR3 regions were amplified from genomic DNA. To estimate the quantities of nucleated cells and T cells in each sample, reference gene primers were added alongside the TCR-beta primers. Sequencing of the libraries was performed on an Illumina MiSeq with a 100-cycle paired-end protocol. On the authors' methods: The immunoSEQ Analyzer software was used to calculate diversity and richness, with richness measured by iChao1 and clonality based on Pielou evenness and Shannon diversity (range 0-1, where higher values mean less diversity). CDR3 amino acid sequences together with V/J genes were queried against VDJdb for CMV, EBV and influenza A specificities, with confidence 3 and substitution 2 applied. TCR-beta amino acid clonotype overlap between villitis of unknown etiology, infectious villitis and control repertoires was assessed with the Morisita-Horn index. In TCRdb, the immuneACCESS table is reduced to in-frame sequences with V and J assigned. These tables do not hold every clone; where another copy was compared, an unresolved V gene accounts for under half, and the others remain unexplained. The V and J calls and clone size come from that table; D and trimming were worked out from the DNA. Counted in this sample were 2,500 to 4,000 clones; 65% to 75% of them appeared once. The ten largest clones represent about a sixth of the sample.

Five infectious villitis placentae were included, four with confirmed cytomegalovirus and one with Toxoplasma gondii, and were not matched to other groups. The mothers in the infectious villitis group were younger, carried smaller fetuses, and either delivered preterm or experienced intrauterine demise in two cases. After delivery, the placentae were collected and evaluated both grossly and histologically, and only then was archival tissue selected. Five 10-micron scrolls were cut from each FFPE block, and DNA was isolated using the AllPrep DNA/RNA FFPE Tissue kit. NanoDrop was used to check DNA concentration and purity, while a Bioanalyzer was used to assess RNA quality.

The sample consisted of placental tissue containing maternal and fetal cells. The TCR originated in a human patient with infectious villitis; the placental T cells may come from both mother and fetus. The chain was built from TRBV5-1 and TRBJ2-3; TRBD1 is possibly the D segment (7 matching bases). DNA sequence: TGCGCCAGCAGCTATGGCAGGGGGGATTTGGCAGATACGCAGTATTTT. It codes for CASSYGRGDLADTQYF.